The 19 T cell receptor beta chains below all came from one sample that was sequenced in a study of T cells in Graves' hyperthyroidism and ophthalmopathy (dated by TCRdb to 2018 to 2020). Library prep was done by multiplex PCR. Data came from an Illumina HiSeq 2000. Amplification of TCR beta CDR3 regions was carried out from RNA transcripts. The first round of RT-PCR for the TCR CDR3 was performed with the HTBI primer set and the Qiagen OneStep RT-PCR kit. TCRdb trimmed the raw reads at Q25, called clones with MiXCR and kept productive beta chains. Rows matching on CDR3 protein sequence are summarized as one entry with the most common DNA and genes. In all, the sample holds under 550,000 distinct CDR3 sequences, and less than 20% of those were seen once. Of the sample, 47% is held by the ten largest clones. The sample comprised blood. The receptors were gathered from a middle-aged man with Graves' ophthalmopathy.

This clonotype was detected a few times. This CDR3 is CASSFSLRDGYEQYF. Written as DNA, the CDR3 is TGCGCCAGCAGCTTCTCTCTTCGGGACGGCTACGAGCAGTACTTC. This sequence joins TRBV5-1 and TRBJ2-7; either TRBD1 or TRBD2 may supply D (5 bases each). The CDR3 consists of 15 residues. Germline CDR1 and CDR2: SGHRS and YFSETQ. Trimming cost V 2 bases and J 3 bases, with 15 bases left between them.

This chain uses TRBV5-4 with TRBJ2-2, with 12 bases lining up with TRBD2. The CDR3 length is 16 residues. Germline V gives CDR1 SGHNT, CDR2 YYREEE (reference sequence). The ends lost 4 bases at V and 4 bases at J; junction bases unmatched: 5. Here the CDR3 DNA reads TGTGCCAGCAGCGTCGGACTAGCGGGGACCACCGGGGAGCTGTTTTTT. This encodes CASSVGLAGTTGELFF.

At least ten counts were recorded for this clonotype. The rearrangement links TRBV10-3 to TRBJ2-3; 14 nucleotides align to TRBD2. Germline V gene data show CDR1 as ENHRY and CDR2 as SYGVKD. There are 20 residues in the CDR3. V was pared by 2 bases and J by 1 base, with 11 bases of the junction left unmatched. DNA of the CDR3: TGTGCCATCAGTGAGCCGATAGGGACTAGCGGGAGTGCGGGCACAGATACGCAGTATTTT. Protein sequence: CAISEPIGTSGSAGTDTQYF.

This clonotype came up many times. The chain carries TRBV27 and TRBJ2-7; D is perhaps TRBD2 (5 bases). Germline V gives CDR1 MNHEY, CDR2 SMNVEV (reference sequence). The CDR3 is 11 residues long. With 11 bases removed from V and 5 bases from J, the gap between germline ends came to 13 bases. For the CDR3, the DNA is TGTGCCGTCGGGATCGACCACGAGCAGTACTTC. Its translation is CAVGIDHEQYF.

The table lists this clonotype with many counts. This rearrangement joins TRBV12-3 or TRBV12-4 to TRBJ2-1; TRBD2 matches at 10 bases. The CDR3 runs to 20 residues. V trimming: 6 bases; J trimming: 5 bases; junction bases outside the gene matches: 22. The CDR3 reads CASRMIAGGSEGAFDNEQFF. In DNA, the CDR3 is TGTGCCAGCAGAATGATAGCGGGAGGCTCCGAGGGGGCTTTTGACAATGAGCAGTTCTTC.

This clonotype has only a few counts. In DNA, the CDR3 is TGCAGTGCTCCCGGGACAGGGGGCTTGGGCACTGAAGCTTTCTTT. Translating gives CSAPGTGGLGTEAFF. The V and J genes are TRBV20-1 and TRBJ1-1; 12 positions match TRBD1. CDR3 length: 15 amino acids. Germline loops: CDR1 DFQATT, CDR2 SNEGSKA (reference sequence). Trimming removed 5 bases from V and 4 bases from J; junction bases left unmatched: 8.

The chain recombines TRBV14 with TRBJ2-2; D is ambiguous. Germline values: CDR1 SGHDN, CDR2 FVKESK. Trimming removed 5 bases from V and 3 bases from J, with 10 bases in between. CDR3 length: 14 residues. The DNA for the CDR3 is TGTGCCAGCAGCACCCGGGTTTACACCGGGGAGCTGTTTTTT. Residues: CASSTRVYTGELFF.

The rearrangement joins TRBV3-1 to TRBJ1-5; D not certain. The germline gives CDR1 LGHDT, CDR2 YNNKEL (reference sequence). Trimming left V 1 base short and J 1 base short, with 8 bases between. The CDR3 consists of 15 residues. The DNA of the CDR3 is TGTGCCAGCAGCCAAGGGTCGGGGAGCAATCAGCCCCAGCATTTT. It yields the protein CASSQGSGSNQPQHF.

This clonotype was seen repeatedly, ten times or more. The chain employs TRBV6-2 or TRBV6-3 and TRBJ1-5; D may be TRBD1 (5 bases). Between the trimmed V and J ends, which lost 7 bases and 3 bases, there was a span of 16 bases. CDR1 is MNHEY and CDR2 is SVGEGT in the germline V gene. The CDR3 length is 15 residues. CDR3 protein: CASTHQGPYNQPQHF. DNA of the CDR3: TGTGCCAGCACTCACCAGGGACCGTACAATCAGCCCCAGCATTTT.

This clonotype showed up just once. The chain has TRBV7-3 and TRBJ2-3; TRBD1 aligns across 11 bases. The junction had 2 bases not matched to a gene; V was cut back by 2 bases and J by 4 bases. The CDR3 spans 15 residues. Germline assignment: CDR1 SGHTA and CDR2 FQGTGA. CDR3 nucleotides: TGTGCCAGCAGCTTAGGGACAGGGGGAGCAGATACGCAGTATTTT. Its protein is CASSLGTGGADTQYF.

The chain combines TRBV5-6 with TRBJ1-3; D may be TRBD1 (5 bases). Germline CDR1 SGHDT, CDR2 YYEEEE. The CDR3 consists of 14 residues. V was pared by 4 bases and J by 3 bases, with 11 bases between. The CDR3, as DNA: TGTGCCAGCAGCGGACGGACATTTGGAAACACCATATATTTT. Translation: CASSGRTFGNTIYF.

In its sample, this clonotype was seen many times. The chain links TRBV28 to TRBJ1-2, with unresolved D. Trimming left V 2 bases short and J 5 bases short, with 12 bases between. Germline V gives CDR1 MDHEN, CDR2 SYDVKM. The CDR3 consists of 14 residues. CDR3 region: CASSLGLGRYGYTF. In nucleotides, the CDR3 is TGTGCCAGCAGTTTAGGGTTGGGGAGGTATGGCTACACCTTC.

V usage is TRBV20-1 and J usage is TRBJ2-2; D unclear. This CDR3 spans 19 amino acids. Germline lookup yields CDR1 DFQATT and CDR2 SNEGSKA (reference sequence). V lost 2 bases to trimming and J lost 0 bases, with 22 bases between them. CDR3 coding DNA: TGCAGTGCTAGAACGGATTCCTCGATCGTCTCACCGAACACCGGGGAGCTGTTTTTT. As protein: CSARTDSSIVSPNTGELFF.

The chain carries TRBV20-1 and TRBJ2-4; 7 bases align to TRBD1. This CDR3 region has 16 residues. The junction had 6 bases not matched to a gene; V was cut back by 1 base and J by 0 bases. In germline, CDR1 is DFQATT, CDR2 SNEGSKA (reference sequence). CDR3: CSARATGALAKNIQYF. DNA of the CDR3: TGCAGTGCTAGAGCCACAGGGGCCCTAGCCAAAAACATTCAGTACTTC.

J is TRBJ2-7 and V is TRBV3-1; D perhaps matches TRBD2 (7 bases). The V and J ends lost 5 bases and 2 bases respectively, with 19 bases between them. The CDR3 runs to 16 residues. The germline CDR1 and CDR2 sequences are LGHDT and YNNKEL (reference sequence). In DNA, the CDR3 is TGTGCCAGCAGCGCAACTCGGGGGGCTTCCACCTACGAGCAGTACTTC. This translates into CASSATRGASTYEQYF.

This clonotype was observed at least ten times. The CDR3 DNA sequence: TGCAGCGTTGAGCCCAGGTCCCAAGAGACCCAGTACTTC. This translates into CSVEPRSQETQYF. V gene TRBV29-1 combines with J gene TRBJ2-5; no reliable D call. Per germline, CDR1 SQVTM and CDR2 ANQGSEA. Trimming pared 3 bases from V and 1 base from J, leaving 9 bases between. This CDR3 has 13 amino acids.

Only a few counts were recorded for this clonotype. In nucleotides, the CDR3 is TGTGCCAGCAGGGGGGGACTAGCGGAATCCTACGAGCAGTACTTC. Its translation: CASRGGLAESYEQYF. This chain joins TRBV2 and TRBJ2-7, with 11 bases lining up with TRBD2. The ends lost 6 bases at V and 1 base at J; junction bases unmatched: 5. The length of the CDR3 is 15 residues. The germline V gene encodes CDR1 SNHLY and CDR2 FYNNEI.

This clonotype showed up just a few times. The chain combines TRBV6-2 or TRBV6-3 with TRBJ2-7; 7 nucleotides agree with TRBD1. Germline CDR1 reads MNHEY; CDR2 reads SVGEGT. The CDR3 sequence is 15 residues long. After removal of 8 bases from V and 3 bases from J, the junction contained 13 bases not matched to a gene. The CDR3 is CASAGAGTDVYEQYF. The CDR3 nucleotides are TGTGCCAGCGCTGGGGCCGGGACAGATGTCTACGAGCAGTACTTC.

The V gene is TRBV18, the J gene TRBJ2-3, with TRBD2 identical over 8 bases. V lost 2 bases, J lost 2 bases, and 12 bases stayed unmatched. The CDR3 consists of 18 residues. Germline CDR1 KGHSH, CDR2 LQKENI. This chain's CDR3 is CASSPKLAANPNTDTQYF. CDR3 coding DNA: TGTGCCAGCTCACCAAAACTAGCGGCGAACCCAAACACAGATACGCAGTATTTT. The complete variable domain, with remaining parts taken from reference TRBV18 and TRBJ2-3, reads NAGVMQNPRHLVRRRGQEARLRCSPMKGHSHVYWYRQLPEEGLKFMVYLQKENIIDESGMPKERFSAEFPKEGPSILRIQQVVRGDSAAYFCASSPKLAANPNTDTQYFGPGTRLTVL.